The T cell receptor (beta chain) described here comes from a study of human T cells and chemical hapten exposure. Overall study: Patch tests of 0.01% DPC on the upper back were read at 6 days. TCR yields per sample varied, mainly owing to small pooled library volume differences.

Trimming took 5 bases from V and 7 from J; bases not matched to a gene: 5. Germline assignment: CDR1 MDHEN and CDR2 SYDVKM. This CDR3 is built from 13 residues. This clonotype appeared many times. MiXCR, applied by TCRdb to the RACE reads, yields one record per CDR3 protein. The table has a few hundred thousand distinct CDR3 sequences, 7.5% to 10% seen once. Time point given: pre-sensitization, week 0. Regarding treatment: therapeutic diphenylcyclopropenone sensitization with weekly scalp DPC. V is TRBV28 and J is TRBJ1-1, with TRBD1 matching 9 bases. The source material was whole blood, sampled in connection with sensitization to the hapten diphenylcyclopropenone (DPC). This clonotype originated in a middle-aged woman with alopecia areata. Some clones in this sample may be carry-over from other donors' samples. In nucleotides, the CDR3 is TGTGCCAGCAGTCCCGGGACAGGGTTTGAAGCTTTCTTT. Translation: CASSPGTGFEAFF.